Shown below are 21 T cell receptor beta chains from a single sample sequenced in a study of preoperative IRX-2 immunotherapy in early breast cancer. Some clones are missing from TCRdb's copy, which holds only in-frame ones; the method was immunoSEQ multiplex PCR. Among about 62,000 clones listed, approximately 93% were seen once. The treatment: preoperative locoregional IRX-2 cytokine immunotherapy. The sample was gathered from a patient treated with IRX-2 immunotherapy. These receptor sequences come from a human donor with breast cancer.

This clone showed up just once. The rearrangement joins TRBV13 to TRBJ2-3, with D perhaps TRBD1 or TRBD2 (5 bases each). The length of the CDR3 is 16 residues. Germline V gene lookup returns CDR1 PRHDT and CDR2 FYEKMQ (reference sequence). Trimming removed 3 bases from V and 4 bases from J, with 17 bases in between. CDR3 sequence (DNA): TGTGCCAGCAGCTTGCGAAGAGGGGTGACCTCAGATACGCAGTATTTT. Its protein is CASSLRRGVTSDTQYF. The full variable domain, its missing parts supplied by reference TRBV13 and TRBJ2-3, is AAGVIQSPRHLIKEKRETATLKCYPIPRHDTVYWYQQGPGQDPQFLISFYEKMQSDKGSIPDRFSAQQFSDYHSELNMSSLELGDSALYFCASSLRRGVTSDTQYFGPGTRLTVL.

DNA for the CDR3: TGCAGCGCTGGGGTGGTCGGGTTCTCAGATACGCAGTATTTT. Its protein is CSAGVVGFSDTQYF. V is TRBV29-1 and J is TRBJ2-3; D not resolved. The CDR3 consists of 14 residues. Trimming shortened V by 7 bases and J by 4 bases, and 18 bases separated the two germline ends. From germline, CDR1 is SQVTM and CDR2 ANQGSEA.

The CDR3 protein is CAWSVLGRANYGYTF. CDR3 nucleotides: TGTGCCTGGAGTGTTTTAGGCAGAGCTAACTATGGCTACACCTTC. The J gene is TRBJ1-2, the V gene TRBV30; D gene unclear. Looked up from germline, CDR1 is GTSNPN and CDR2 is SVGIG (reference sequence). The V end was cut by 0 bases, the J end by 0 bases, with 11 bases between. This CDR3 comprises 15 residues.

The gene calls are TRBV7-2 and TRBJ2-1; D is uncertain. Germline CDR1 and CDR2: SGHTA and FQGNSA. Trimming took off 6 bases at V and 4 bases at J, with 16 bases between the two ends. The CDR3 runs to 15 residues. The CDR3, as DNA: TGTGCCAGCAGGTACGTGCCGGTGGGATACAATGAGCAGTTCTTC. It translates to CASRYVPVGYNEQFF.

The chain is built from TRBV2 and TRBJ2-5; the D gene is possibly TRBD1 (6 bases). Germline lookup yields CDR1 SNHLY and CDR2 FYNNEI. The CDR3 has 13 amino acids. V lost 6 bases and J lost 3, with 11 bases in between. The CDR3 region has the DNA TGTGCCAGCAGGGACAGAATTAAAGAGACCCAGTACTTC. Protein product: CASRDRIKETQYF.

This clone appeared a single time. The V call is TRBV4-2, the J call TRBJ2-1; 8 bases map to TRBD2. Trimming cost V 1 base and J 1 base; bases outside gene matches: 21. This CDR3 contains 22 residues. The germline gives CDR1 LGHNA, CDR2 YNFKEQ. CDR3 in DNA: TGTGCCAGCAGCCAAGGTGATCGGACTAGCCGGGGGGCGGGTGGGTCCTACAATGAGCAGTTCTTC. Protein product: CASSQGDRTSRGAGGSYNEQFF.

The chain joins TRBV29-1 to TRBJ2-3, with 8 bases lining up with TRBD2. V dropped 5 bases and J dropped 1; count of bases not matched to a gene: 8. This CDR3 is built from 15 residues. Per germline, CDR1 SQVTM and CDR2 ANQGSEA. This CDR3 reads CSVSTSGVRTDTQYF. The CDR3 DNA sequence: TGCAGCGTTTCTACTAGCGGAGTCCGCACAGATACGCAGTATTTT.

V usage is TRBV5-1 and J usage is TRBJ1-1; unclear D gene. The germline gives CDR1 SGHRS, CDR2 YFSETQ. Trimming took off 2 bases at V and 1 base at J, with 9 bases between the two ends. CDR3 length equals 14 residues. DNA for the CDR3: TGCGCCAGCAGCTTCGGGCCAGCGAACACTGAAGCTTTCTTT. Amino acids: CASSFGPANTEAFF.

This clone was found once. V and J are TRBV7-9 and TRBJ2-5; D call uncertain. V lost 2 bases and J 5 bases, leaving 3 bases between the germline ends. The germline CDR1 and CDR2 sequences are SEHNR and FQNEAQ (reference sequence). CDR3 length: 11 amino acids. Here the CDR3 reads CASSLTETQYF. CDR3 bases: TGTGCCAGCAGCTTAACCGAGACCCAGTACTTC.

J is TRBJ1-2 and V is TRBV15; unclear D gene. Germline CDR1 is LNHNV and CDR2 is YYDKDF (reference sequence). Between the trimmed V and J ends, which lost 8 bases and 1 base, there was a span of 8 bases. This CDR3 contains 12 residues. The CDR3 DNA follows: TGTGCCACCTCCAGGATTAACTATGGCTACACCTTC. This translates into CATSRINYGYTF.

The chain is built from TRBV4-2 and TRBJ1-2; 7 bases match TRBD1. CDR3 length equals 14 residues. With V trimmed by 4 bases and J by 5 bases, 7 bases remained unmatched. Germline V gene data show CDR1 as LGHNA and CDR2 as YNFKEQ. The CDR3 loop reads CASSRDRAGYGYTF. The CDR3 coding sequence is TGTGCCAGCAGCCGAGACAGGGCAGGATATGGCTACACCTTC.

The chain employs TRBV29-1 and TRBJ2-7; 9 bases agree with TRBD1. This CDR3 has 14 amino acids. Germline trimming cut 3 bases from V and 3 bases from J; bases unmatched to any gene: 6. Germline CDR1 and CDR2: SQVTM and ANQGSEA. For the CDR3, the DNA is TGCAGCGTTGATGCGGGACAGGGATACTACGAGCAGTACTTC. It codes for CSVDAGQGYYEQYF.

The CDR3, as DNA: TGTGCCAGCAGACGCAGGGGTGGCGGCACCGGGGAGCTGTTTTTT. The encoded protein is CASRRRGGGTGELFF. This rearrangement joins TRBV6-5 to TRBJ2-2; weak D call: TRBD1 (6 bases). CDR3 length equals 15 residues. V was pared by 6 bases and J by 4 bases, with 15 bases between. Germline V gene data show CDR1 as MNHEY and CDR2 as SVGAGI.

The table lists this clone with a count of one. The chain combines TRBV6-6 with TRBJ2-5, with D perhaps TRBD2 (5 bases). With the DNA end fitting TRBJ2-7 better, the J assignment may be wrong. The germline gives CDR1 MNHNY, CDR2 SVGAGI (reference sequence). This CDR3 region has 16 residues. CDR3 nucleotide sequence: TGTGCCAGCACCCCCGGCCTCACCGGGAAGTGGTACGAGCAGTACTTC. Protein product: CASTPGLTGKWYEQYF.

The rearrangement joins TRBV7-9 to TRBJ2-2, with D maybe TRBD1 (6 bases). The CDR3 has 15 residues. Deletions cut 6 bases from V and 5 bases from J, with 16 bases between. CDR1 is SEHNR and CDR2 is FQNEAQ in the germline V gene (reference sequence). The CDR3 nucleotides are TGTGCCAGCAGTTCACGGACAGATATGACCGGGGAGCTGTTTTTT. It yields the protein CASSSRTDMTGELFF.

This clone has more than one count but fewer than ten. The J gene is TRBJ1-1, the V gene TRBV18; D call uncertain. Trimming took 6 bases from V and 1 from J, leaving 15 bases between them. The CDR3 loop spans 15 amino acids. Germline V gene sequence: CDR1 KGHSH, CDR2 LQKENI. The CDR3 DNA reads as TGTGCCAGCTCTCCGACCAGGCAAGGGAACACTGAAGCTTTCTTT. This codes for CASSPTRQGNTEAFF.

The chain recombines TRBV6-5 with TRBJ2-7; the D is unclear. The V end was cut by 0 bases, the J end by 4 bases, with 7 bases between. The CDR3 runs to 13 residues. In germline, CDR1 is MNHEY, CDR2 SVGAGI. CDR3 sequence reads: CASSYSDLYEQYF. Here the CDR3 DNA reads TGTGCCAGCAGTTACTCGGACCTGTACGAGCAGTACTTC.

This chain links TRBV27 with TRBJ2-3; D is unresolved. Germline V gene sequence: CDR1 MNHEY, CDR2 SMNVEV (reference sequence). Trimming removed 9 bases at V and 3 bases at J, with 7 bases between. This CDR3 comprises 11 residues. CDR3 nucleotide sequence: TGTGCCAGGCCAACTACAGATACGCAGTATTTT. Translated, it gives CARPTTDTQYF.

The CDR3 nucleotides read TGTGCCAGCTCACCTGGCGGGGTGGGCGGTAAGGAGACCCAGTACTTC. Its protein is CASSPGGVGGKETQYF. V gene TRBV18 combines with J gene TRBJ2-5; tentatively, D is TRBD2 (6 bases). The CDR3 sequence is 16 residues long. Trimming removed 3 bases at V and 5 bases at J, with 19 bases between. The germline gives CDR1 KGHSH, CDR2 LQKENI. Variable domain in full (rest from reference TRBV18 and TRBJ2-5): NAGVMQNPRHLVRRRGQEARLRCSPMKGHSHVYWYRQLPEEGLKFMVYLQKENIIDESGMPKERFSAEFPKEGPSILRIQQVVRGDSAAYFCASSPGGVGGKETQYFGPGTRLLVL.

The rearrangement uses TRBV7-2 and TRBJ2-3; weak D call: TRBD2 (6 bases). The CDR3 consists of 17 residues. Trimming left V 5 bases short and J 1 base short, with 19 bases between. Germline CDR1 is SGHTA and CDR2 is FQGNSA. CDR3 region: CASSARLEPPGTDTQYF. The CDR3 nucleotides read TGTGCCAGCAGCGCCCGACTAGAACCACCGGGCACAGATACGCAGTATTTT.

This chain joins TRBV28 and TRBJ1-5, with a weak D call TRBD1 (6 bases). Germline loops: CDR1 MDHEN, CDR2 SYDVKM. The CDR3 loop spans 15 amino acids. Trimming cost V 6 bases and J 7 bases, with 19 bases left between them. In DNA form, the CDR3 reads TGTGCCAGCAGCCAAGCCTGGGGGGCAGGGCAGCCCCAGCATTTT. Translated: CASSQAWGAGQPQHF.